One and the same sample provided the 27 T cell receptor beta chains below, sequenced in a study of blood T cell repertoires in COVID-19. Sequenced by immunoSEQ multiplex PCR; TCRdb stores in-frame clones only, minus some. Of 360,000 or so clones listed, about 92% are singletons. The sample consisted of peripheral blood. The receptors derive from an older woman with COVID-19, enrolled during active disease.

The chain joins TRBV9 to TRBJ2-4, with D possibly TRBD1 on 5 matching bases. Looked up from germline, CDR1 is SGDLS and CDR2 is YYNGEE. Between the trimmed V and J ends, which lost 4 bases and 1 base, there was a span of 24 bases. CDR3 length: 19 residues. This CDR3 reads CASSSLETTPGIAKNIQYF. Written as DNA, the CDR3 is TGTGCCAGCAGCTCCCTGGAGACAACTCCAGGGATTGCCAAAAACATTCAGTACTTC. Full variable domain (missing parts from reference TRBV9 and TRBJ2-4): DSGVTQTPKHLITATGQRVTLRCSPRSGDLSVYWYQQSLDQGLQFLIQYYNGEERAKGNILERFSAQQFPDLHSELNLSSLELGDSALYFCASSSLETTPGIAKNIQYFGAGTRLSVL.

This clone was found once. This rearrangement joins TRBV6-2 or TRBV6-3 to TRBJ1-1; D unresolved. V dropped 0 bases and J dropped 3 bases, with 5 bases sitting between them. CDR1 is MNHEY, CDR2 SVGEGT, per germline. The CDR3 totals 13 residues. The CDR3 sequence: CASSYSTDTEAFF. The DNA for the CDR3 is TGTGCCAGCAGTTACTCAACAGACACTGAAGCTTTCTTT.

The chain carries TRBV18 and TRBJ1-1; tentative D call: TRBD1 (6 bases). Germline CDR1 KGHSH, CDR2 LQKENI. This CDR3 has 15 residues. The germline V and J ends were trimmed by 0 bases and 6 bases, with 14 bases remaining between them. CDR3 coding DNA: TGTGCCAGCTCACCACCTTTGAGCAGGACAGCTGAAGCTTTCTTT. It encodes CASSPPLSRTAEAFF.

The sample holds a few counts of this clone. The chain recombines TRBV19 with TRBJ1-5; D is perhaps TRBD1 (5 bases). The CDR3 runs to 15 residues. Trimming took off 1 base at V and 10 bases at J, with 17 bases between the two ends. Germline V lookup: CDR1 LNHDA, CDR2 SQIVND (reference sequence). The CDR3 DNA is TGTGCCAGTAGTATAGGTCTGTCAGGGATCAAACCCCAGCATTTT. Encoded protein: CASSIGLSGIKPQHF.

The sample holds one count of this clone. The chain employs TRBV7-6 and TRBJ2-5; 8 bases line up with TRBD1. Germline V gene lookup returns CDR1 SGHVS and CDR2 FNYEAQ. CDR3 length: 14 residues. Germline trimming cut 3 bases from V and 0 bases from J; bases unmatched to any gene: 0. The CDR3 nucleotides are TGTGCCAGCAGCTTGACAGGGGACCAAGAGACCCAGTACTTC. This gives the protein CASSLTGDQETQYF.

This clone has more than one count but fewer than ten. The gene calls are TRBV5-6 and TRBJ1-2; D might be TRBD1 (5 bases). The V gene lost 0 bases and the J gene lost 8 bases, with 5 bases spanning the gap. CDR1 is SGHDT, CDR2 YYEEEE, per germline. The CDR3 consists of 11 residues. CDR3 residues: CASSLAGGYTF. DNA for the CDR3: TGTGCCAGCAGCTTGGCAGGGGGCTACACCTTC.

CDR3 DNA sequence: TGTGCCAGCAGCTTAGCCGTAGTCCTTGGTGAAAAACTGTTTTTT. As protein: CASSLAVVLGEKLFF. This chain uses TRBV7-2 with TRBJ1-4; D gene unclear. Trimming shortened V by 0 bases and J by 7 bases, and 12 bases separated the two germline ends. The length of the CDR3 is 15 residues. The germline V gene encodes CDR1 SGHTA and CDR2 FQGNSA.

The rearrangement uses TRBV7-3 and TRBJ2-1; maybe TRBD1 (6 bases). The CDR3 totals 14 residues. Germline CDR1 and CDR2: SGHTA and FQGTGA. The V end was cut by 2 bases, the J end by 8 bases, with 13 bases between. This chain's CDR3 is CASSLATGFDEQFF. CDR3 coding DNA: TGTGCCAGCAGCTTAGCCACAGGGTTCGATGAGCAGTTCTTC.

The chain couples TRBV5-1 to TRBJ1-3, with TRBD1 matching 8 bases. The CDR3 consists of 18 residues. Germline V gene data show CDR1 as SGHRS and CDR2 as YFSETQ. The V segment lost 4 bases and the J segment 4 bases; nucleotides outside the gene matches: 16. The CDR3 here is CASSPEDRALSRGNTIYF. DNA for the CDR3: TGCGCCAGCAGCCCGGAGGACAGGGCTCTCTCCCGAGGAAACACCATATATTTT.

This chain joins TRBV9 and TRBJ1-3; tentative D call: TRBD1 (5 bases). Trimming took off 0 bases at V and 2 bases at J, with 12 bases between the two ends. There are 16 residues in the CDR3. CDR1 and CDR2 from the germline V gene are SGDLS and YYNGEE. The CDR3 DNA is TGTGCCAGCAGCGTAGGGGTCGGGGGACCTGGAAACACCATATATTTT. This gives the protein CASSVGVGGPGNTIYF.

The rearrangement uses TRBV14 and TRBJ2-3, with TRBD2 identical over 9 bases. The CDR3 runs to 15 residues. Trimming took 1 base from V and 10 from J; bases not matched to a gene: 9. The germline CDR1 and CDR2 sequences are SGHDN and FVKESK. CDR3 nucleotide sequence: TGTGCCAGCAGCCAAGGCGGGGGGGCCAAGAAAGCGCAGTATTTT. This sequence encodes CASSQGGGAKKAQYF.

The CDR3 is CASSSHWEGGETQYF. In DNA, the CDR3 is TGCGCCAGCAGCTCCCATTGGGAGGGAGGAGAGACCCAGTACTTC. The chain joins TRBV5-1 to TRBJ2-5, with 7 nucleotides matching TRBD2. The J segment lost 4 bases and the V segment lost 3 bases, leaving 9 bases of the junction unmatched. The CDR3 is made up of 15 amino acids. CDR1 and CDR2 (germline): SGHRS, YFSETQ.

The chain combines TRBV12-5 with TRBJ2-2; D gene unclear. Between the trimmed V and J ends, which lost 2 bases and 7 bases, there was a span of 2 bases. From germline, CDR1 is LGHNT and CDR2 FRNRAP. The CDR3 loop spans 11 amino acids. This CDR3 is CASGLHGELFF. The CDR3 nucleotides are TGTGCTAGTGGTTTGCACGGGGAGCTGTTTTTT.

The chain links TRBV19 to TRBJ1-1, with D maybe TRBD1 (6 bases). The CDR3 contains 15 residues. Germline V CDR1 and CDR2: LNHDA, SQIVND (reference sequence). Trimming took off 10 bases at V and 0 bases at J, with 18 bases between the two ends. The CDR3 DNA reads as TGTGCCACCACAGGGCCCCAGGGGCTGAACACTGAAGCTTTCTTT. It specifies CATTGPQGLNTEAFF.

This clone was seen once. V and J are TRBV4-1 and TRBJ1-3; no reliable D call. The germline V gene encodes CDR1 MGHRA and CDR2 YSYEKL. This CDR3 has 14 residues. V was clipped by 3 bases and J by 5 bases, with 11 bases between them. The CDR3 DNA reads TGCGCCAGCAGCCAGGTACCTATTCGAAACACCATATATTTT. Translation gives CASSQVPIRNTIYF.

V usage is TRBV7-9 and J usage is TRBJ1-2; 9 bases agree with TRBD1. The CDR3 length is 15 residues. V lost 5 bases and J lost 0; bases outside the gene matches: 4. Germline CDR1 reads SEHNR; CDR2 reads FQNEAQ (reference sequence). As DNA, the CDR3 is TGTGCCAGCAGCGTGGGACAGGGCCCTAACTATGGCTACACCTTC. Protein: CASSVGQGPNYGYTF.

This clone was seen a single time. The chain links TRBV4-1 to TRBJ2-7; TRBD1 aligns across 8 bases. Germline CDR1 MGHRA, CDR2 YSYEKL. J gave up 1 base and V 2 bases, and 7 bases lay outside the gene matches. The CDR3 has 16 amino acids. CDR3: CASSQITGQGSYEQYF. CDR3 DNA sequence: TGCGCCAGCAGCCAAATAACAGGACAGGGATCCTACGAGCAGTACTTC.

The rearrangement links TRBV6-1 to TRBJ2-1; 9 positions agree with TRBD2. This CDR3 region has 15 residues. V lost 2 bases and J lost 8; bases outside the gene matches: 7. The germline V gene encodes CDR1 MNHNS and CDR2 SASEGT. The DNA of the CDR3 is TGTGCCAGCAGTGAAAGGCGGGCTAGCGGGGATGAGCAGTTCTTC. Translating gives CASSERRASGDEQFF.

The chain employs TRBV6-1 and TRBJ1-5; D remains ambiguous. V was shortened by 3 bases and J by 4 bases, with 7 bases between the two germline ends. The CDR3 length is 13 residues. Germline V lookup: CDR1 MNHNS, CDR2 SASEGT. The CDR3: CASSDPGNQPQHF. CDR3 coding DNA: TGTGCCAGCAGTGACCCCGGGAATCAGCCCCAGCATTTT.

This chain uses TRBV28 with TRBJ1-2; D is unresolved. The length of the CDR3 is 13 residues. The V end lost 7 bases, the J end lost 1 base, and 10 bases lay between the germline ends. Germline CDR1 and CDR2: MDHEN and SYDVKM. CDR3 coding DNA: TGTGCCAGCAATCTGGCTCGTAACTATGGCTACACCTTC. Translation gives CASNLARNYGYTF.

The chain joins TRBV30 to TRBJ2-1, with 9 bases fitting TRBD1. The CDR3 sequence is 15 residues long. Unmatched junction bases numbered 10, after V lost 3 bases and J lost 7 bases. CDR1 is GTSNPN and CDR2 is SVGIG in the germline V gene (reference sequence). CDR3 residues: CAWRKQGASGNEQFF. The CDR3 DNA reads as TGTGCCTGGAGAAAACAGGGGGCGTCGGGGAATGAGCAGTTCTTC.

This clone was recorded once. Mismatch with germline at one junction end may stem from a read error. The chain carries TRBV2 and TRBJ1-2; 9 bases align to TRBD1. This CDR3 is 14 amino acids long. CDR1 and CDR2 (germline): SNHLY, FYNNEI. CDR3 in amino acids: CATSARTGEYGYTF. CDR3 DNA sequence: TGTGCCACCAGTGCCCGGACAGGGGAATATGGCTACACCTTC. The full variable domain, in which reference TRBV2 and TRBJ1-2 provide the parts outside the CDR3, is EPEVTQTPSHQVTQMGQEVILRCVPISNHLYFYWYRQILGQKVEFLVSFYNNEISEKSEIFDDQFSVERPDGSNFTLKIRSTKLEDSAMYFCATSARTGEYGYTFGSGTRLTVV.

The V gene is TRBV5-1, the J gene TRBJ1-1, with D tentatively TRBD1 (6 bases). Per the germline V gene, CDR1 is SGHRS and CDR2 is YFSETQ. The CDR3 has 15 amino acids. The V end was cut by 0 bases, the J end by 1 base, with 10 bases between. CDR3 DNA sequence: TGCGCCAGCAGCTTGGGGGGACAACCGAACACTGAAGCTTTCTTT. This encodes CASSLGGQPNTEAFF.

The chain has TRBV28 and TRBJ1-6, with 8 bases identical to TRBD1. J was trimmed by 11 bases and V by 4 bases; bases with no gene match: 7. Germline CDR1 is MDHEN and CDR2 is SYDVKM. The CDR3 runs to 14 residues. The CDR3 reads CASSSAGGRTPLHF. CDR3 DNA sequence: TGTGCCAGCAGTTCCGCAGGGGGCAGGACACCCCTCCACTTT.

The CDR3 nucleotides are TGTGCCAGCAGCTCGGGACTAGCGGGGGGACCGAACCAAGAGACCCAGTACTTC. Protein product: CASSSGLAGGPNQETQYF. The chain is built from TRBV11-2 and TRBJ2-5, with 15 bases lining up with TRBD2. Germline V gene data show CDR1 as SGHAT and CDR2 as FQNNGV. This CDR3 has 18 residues. The trim removed 4 bases at V and 0 bases at J, leaving 6 bases unmatched.

The chain recombines TRBV18 with TRBJ1-5; TRBD1 aligns across 7 bases. The CDR3 consists of 13 residues. The V and J ends lost 5 bases and 7 bases, in that order; junction bases with no gene match: 5. In germline, CDR1 is KGHSH, CDR2 LQKENI. The CDR3 DNA follows: TGTGCCAGCTCAACCAGGGGGGACCAGCCCCAGCATTTT. Translation gives CASSTRGDQPQHF.

This chain joins TRBV28 and TRBJ1-6; the D gene is possibly TRBD1 (5 bases). The CDR3 loop spans 16 amino acids. From germline, CDR1 is MDHEN and CDR2 SYDVKM. V lost 2 bases to trimming and J lost 10 bases, with 18 bases between them. This chain's CDR3 is CASSLGRTSTWSPLHF. In DNA, the CDR3 is TGTGCCAGCAGTTTAGGCCGGACAAGTACATGGTCACCCCTCCACTTT.